These 15 T cell receptor beta chains share one sample of origin, sequenced in a study of blood T cell repertoires in COVID-19. The table came from immunoSEQ multiplex PCR; TCRdb's copy has only in-frame clones and leaves some out. The data show around 450,000 clones, roughly 87% seen once. The sample was PBMCs or T cells enriched from blood (not recorded which). These receptors all come from a woman aged 18-29 years who had recovered from COVID-19.

The gene calls are TRBV10-3 and TRBJ2-6; D is possibly TRBD1 (6 bases). The CDR3 runs to 20 residues. Germline CDR1 and CDR2: ENHRY and SYGVKD. Between the trimmed V and J ends, which lost 0 bases and 1 base, there was a span of 19 bases. DNA for the CDR3: TGTGCCATCAGTGAGTCACCGGGACAACTCAGTATTTCTGGGGCCAACGTCCTGACTTTC. Translating it yields CAISESPGQLSISGANVLTF.

CDR3 loop: CASSRLTGFEAFF. The CDR3, as DNA: TGTGCCAGCAGCCGATTGACAGGGTTTGAAGCTTTCTTT. The chain is built from TRBV12-3 or TRBV12-4 and TRBJ1-1; 7 nucleotides align to TRBD1. Germline trimming cut 6 bases from V and 7 bases from J; bases unmatched to any gene: 8. The CDR3 length is 13 residues.

The chain joins TRBV3-1 (or the pseudogene TRBV3-2) to TRBJ2-4; no clear D. Germline values: CDR1 LGHDT, CDR2 YNNKEL (reference sequence). The CDR3 covers 16 residues. V lost 1 base and J lost 7, with 17 bases in between. CDR3 coding DNA: TGTGCCAGCAGCCAAGTTATAATAGGCGGCTACAACATTCAGTACTTC. Translating gives CASSQVIIGGYNIQYF.

This clone was seen once. The V and J genes are TRBV5-6 and TRBJ2-1; TRBD2 matches at 12 bases. Per the germline V gene, CDR1 is SGHDT and CDR2 is YYEEEE. CDR3 size: 15 residues. Losses at the gene ends were 3 bases for V and 4 bases for J; bases not matched to a gene: 2. The CDR3 here is CASSSTSGGYNEQFF. The CDR3 DNA reads TGTGCCAGCAGCTCAACTAGCGGGGGGTACAATGAGCAGTTCTTC.

This clone was seen more than once but under ten times. This chain uses TRBV5-1 with TRBJ2-5; TRBD2 matches at 9 bases. Germline lookup yields CDR1 SGHRS and CDR2 YFSETQ. This CDR3 is built from 15 residues. With V trimmed by 1 base and J by 4 bases, 5 bases remained unmatched. The CDR3 bases are TGCGCCAGCAGCTTGAGAGCGGGGGGAGGAGAGACCCAGTACTTC. Its protein is CASSLRAGGGETQYF.

The genes are TRBV29-1 and TRBJ1-1; D gene uncertain. The V end lost 1 base, the J end lost 3 bases, and 12 bases lay between the germline ends. CDR1 SQVTM and CDR2 ANQGSEA come from the germline V gene. This CDR3 is 14 amino acids long. The CDR3 DNA reads TGCAGCGTTGAAGCTCGGTTCCGATACACTGAAGCTTTCTTT. The encoded protein is CSVEARFRYTEAFF.

In DNA, the CDR3 is TGTGCCAGTCGACTAGCGGACAGCACAGATACGCAGTATTTT. It translates to CASRLADSTDTQYF. The chain links TRBV2 to TRBJ2-3; TRBD2 matches 9 bases. After removal of 9 bases from V and 0 bases from J, the junction contained 4 bases not matched to a gene. Germline assignment: CDR1 SNHLY and CDR2 FYNNEI. This CDR3 comprises 14 residues.

The chain recombines TRBV11-2 with TRBJ2-5; TRBD1 agrees at 12 bases. Germline CDR1 is SGHAT and CDR2 is FQNNGV. V was clipped by 1 base and J by 5 bases; unmatched bases: 11. The CDR3 is 18 residues long. The CDR3 nucleotides are TGTGCCAGCAGCTTAGGGCTTGGGGGGACAGGGGGCTGGGAGACCCAGTACTTC. It is translated as CASSLGLGGTGGWETQYF.

This sequence joins TRBV30 and TRBJ1-5, with D possibly being TRBD1 (6 bases). Per the germline V gene, CDR1 is GTSNPN and CDR2 is SVGIG (reference sequence). V lost 0 bases, J lost 5 bases, and 14 bases lay in between. The CDR3 is 15 amino acids. CDR3 residues: CAWSVRGRGHQPQHF. The CDR3 nucleotides are TGTGCCTGGAGTGTACGTGGCAGGGGCCATCAGCCCCAGCATTTT.

This rearrangement joins TRBV5-4 to TRBJ2-1, with a tentative D call TRBD1 (6 bases). CDR3 length equals 17 residues. V dropped 3 bases and J dropped 4 bases, with 20 bases sitting between them. Per the germline V gene, CDR1 is SGHNT and CDR2 is YYREEE (reference sequence). The CDR3 region has the DNA TGTGCCAGCAGCTCTCCTTCTACAGGGAAGGGGTACAATGAGCAGTTCTTC. This encodes CASSSPSTGKGYNEQFF.

V is TRBV11-3 and J is TRBJ2-5; 9 nucleotides align to TRBD1. V lost 1 base, J lost 5 bases, and 8 bases stayed unmatched. The CDR3 sequence is 16 residues long. The germline V gene encodes CDR1 SGHNT and CDR2 YENEEA. The CDR3 here is CASSLGATGGPETQYF. For the CDR3, the DNA is TGTGCCAGCAGCTTAGGGGCAACAGGGGGCCCTGAGACCCAGTACTTC.

The rearrangement uses TRBV5-5 and TRBJ2-2; D remains ambiguous. CDR3 size: 13 residues. From germline, CDR1 is SGHKS and CDR2 YYEKEE (reference sequence). The V end was cut by 7 bases, the J end by 3 bases, with 10 bases between. CDR3 DNA sequence: TGTGCCAGCGTTGAACTTCACACCGGGGAGCTGTTTTTT. Its translation is CASVELHTGELFF.

The chain couples TRBV9 to TRBJ2-7; TRBD2 aligns across 8 bases. Germline values: CDR1 SGDLS, CDR2 YYNGEE. The CDR3 loop spans 15 amino acids. V gave up 2 bases and J gave up 4 bases; unmatched junction bases: 8. CDR3 sequence reads: CASSVVRGGTYEQYF. The CDR3 DNA reads as TGTGCCAGCAGCGTGGTCCGGGGGGGTACTTACGAGCAGTACTTC.

V gene TRBV7-2 combines with J gene TRBJ1-5, with TRBD1 matching over 8 bases. V lost 5 bases, J lost 6 bases, and 15 bases stayed unmatched. This CDR3 is 17 amino acids long. Germline values: CDR1 SGHTA, CDR2 FQGNSA. The CDR3 region has the DNA TGTGCCAGCAGCCCTCAGGGGGCCGGGATCGACGGTCAGCCCCAGCATTTT. This encodes CASSPQGAGIDGQPQHF.

The V gene is TRBV15, the J gene TRBJ2-2; no firm D call. The CDR3 has 12 amino acids. Germline values: CDR1 LNHNV, CDR2 YYDKDF (reference sequence). Trimming shortened V by 3 bases and J by 7 bases, and 6 bases separated the two germline ends. CDR3 in DNA: TGTGCCACCAGCAGGGCTGGCGGGGAGCTGTTTTTT. Translation: CATSRAGGELFF.